These 9 T cell receptor beta chains originate from one sample sequenced in a study of T cell repertoires in cytomegalovirus infection (dated by TCRdb to between 2017 and 2020). Sequencing took place on an Illumina HiSeq 1500. TCRdb reprocessed the public reads (quality trimming at Q25 with fastp, clone calling with MiXCR) and kept in-frame beta chains. Rows are combined by CDR3 protein, so each entry shows the most common genes and DNA. Counted in this sample were about 310,000 distinct CDR3 sequences; about 17% of them appeared once. About 12% of the sample goes to the ten largest clones. Sequencing was done on a sample of PBMCs. The receptor set was obtained from a human donor in good health (CMV status not recorded). Some clones in this sample may be carry-over from other donors' samples.

This clonotype was observed at least ten times. The V and J genes are TRBV4-1 and TRBJ2-3; the D is unclear. This CDR3 contains 13 residues. V dropped 0 bases and J dropped 8 bases, with 9 bases sitting between them. Germline CDR1 is MGHRA and CDR2 is YSYEKL. CDR3: CASSQDPKGTQYF. The CDR3 nucleotides read TGCGCCAGCAGCCAAGATCCCAAGGGTACGCAGTATTTT.

This clonotype came up a few times. This chain connects TRBV5-4 to TRBJ2-7; the match to TRBD2 covers 8 bases. The CDR3 length is 12 residues. The V gene's germline CDR1 is SGHNT and CDR2 YYREEE (reference sequence). J gave up 7 bases and V 4 bases, and 4 bases lay outside the gene matches. Written as DNA, the CDR3 is TGTGCCAGCAGCCACCCGGGGGGGGAGCAGTACTTC. As protein: CASSHPGGEQYF.

Only a few counts were recorded for this clonotype. J is TRBJ2-1 and V is TRBV4-2; no reliable D call. This CDR3 comprises 16 residues. The germline CDR1 and CDR2 sequences are LGHNA and YNFKEQ. V gave up 0 bases and J gave up 4 bases, with 13 bases separating them. The CDR3 sequence is CASSQEPRGDYNEQFF. In DNA, the CDR3 is TGTGCCAGCAGCCAAGAGCCGCGCGGAGATTACAATGAGCAGTTCTTC.

This clonotype was detected a few times. CDR3: CASSVRWGGNTDTQYF. The CDR3 bases are TGTGCCAGCAGCGTCCGATGGGGGGGGAACACAGATACGCAGTATTTT. This rearrangement joins TRBV7-2 to TRBJ2-3, with TRBD2 identical over 7 bases. Germline V CDR1 and CDR2: SGHTA, FQGNSA. After removal of 5 bases from V and 2 bases from J, the junction contained 10 bases not matched to a gene. The CDR3 loop spans 16 amino acids.

This clonotype has ten or more counts. The genes are TRBV7-3 and TRBJ2-1; D unresolved. V lost 1 base, J lost 6 bases, and 10 bases lay in between. This CDR3 spans 14 amino acids. Per the germline V gene, CDR1 is SGHTA and CDR2 is FQGTGA. Written as DNA, the CDR3 is TGTGCCAGCAGCTTAAGTTCGTCTAGCAATGAGCAGTTCTTC. Its protein is CASSLSSSSNEQFF.

This clonotype was detected many times. V is TRBV7-2 and J is TRBJ2-5, with 9 bases identical to TRBD2. This CDR3 is 14 amino acids long. Germline lookup yields CDR1 SGHTA and CDR2 FQGNSA. With 6 bases clipped from V and 3 bases from J, the junction kept 5 bases outside the gene matches. The CDR3 DNA reads as TGTGCCAGCAGTGTAGCGGGGGCCAAAGAGACCCAGTACTTC. This translates into CASSVAGAKETQYF.

This clonotype was seen more than once but under ten times. The gene calls are TRBV12-3 or TRBV12-4 and TRBJ1-1, with D uncertain. CDR3 size: 11 residues. V lost 3 bases to trimming and J lost 7 bases, with 6 bases between them. CDR3 in DNA: TGTGCCAGCAGTTTTATGGGTGAAGCTTTCTTT. Translating gives CASSFMGEAFF.

There are a few counts of this clonotype. This chain joins TRBV12-3 or TRBV12-4 and TRBJ2-2, with 12 bases fitting TRBD1. The CDR3 contains 17 residues. The V gene end was trimmed by 10 bases and the J gene end by 3 bases; junction bases not matched to a gene: 12. CDR3 residues: CATSGQGARVDTGELFF. CDR3 DNA sequence: TGTGCCACCTCGGGACAGGGGGCTAGAGTGGACACCGGGGAGCTGTTTTTT.

This clonotype was counted many times. J is TRBJ2-7 and V is TRBV28, with 7 nucleotides matching TRBD2. This CDR3 has 13 amino acids. V was pared by 7 bases and J by 1 base, with 4 bases of the junction left unmatched. The germline V gene encodes CDR1 MDHEN and CDR2 SYDVKM. The CDR3 DNA follows: TGTGCCAGCAATACCGGGGGGTCCTACGAGCAGTACTTC. Its protein product is CASNTGGSYEQYF.